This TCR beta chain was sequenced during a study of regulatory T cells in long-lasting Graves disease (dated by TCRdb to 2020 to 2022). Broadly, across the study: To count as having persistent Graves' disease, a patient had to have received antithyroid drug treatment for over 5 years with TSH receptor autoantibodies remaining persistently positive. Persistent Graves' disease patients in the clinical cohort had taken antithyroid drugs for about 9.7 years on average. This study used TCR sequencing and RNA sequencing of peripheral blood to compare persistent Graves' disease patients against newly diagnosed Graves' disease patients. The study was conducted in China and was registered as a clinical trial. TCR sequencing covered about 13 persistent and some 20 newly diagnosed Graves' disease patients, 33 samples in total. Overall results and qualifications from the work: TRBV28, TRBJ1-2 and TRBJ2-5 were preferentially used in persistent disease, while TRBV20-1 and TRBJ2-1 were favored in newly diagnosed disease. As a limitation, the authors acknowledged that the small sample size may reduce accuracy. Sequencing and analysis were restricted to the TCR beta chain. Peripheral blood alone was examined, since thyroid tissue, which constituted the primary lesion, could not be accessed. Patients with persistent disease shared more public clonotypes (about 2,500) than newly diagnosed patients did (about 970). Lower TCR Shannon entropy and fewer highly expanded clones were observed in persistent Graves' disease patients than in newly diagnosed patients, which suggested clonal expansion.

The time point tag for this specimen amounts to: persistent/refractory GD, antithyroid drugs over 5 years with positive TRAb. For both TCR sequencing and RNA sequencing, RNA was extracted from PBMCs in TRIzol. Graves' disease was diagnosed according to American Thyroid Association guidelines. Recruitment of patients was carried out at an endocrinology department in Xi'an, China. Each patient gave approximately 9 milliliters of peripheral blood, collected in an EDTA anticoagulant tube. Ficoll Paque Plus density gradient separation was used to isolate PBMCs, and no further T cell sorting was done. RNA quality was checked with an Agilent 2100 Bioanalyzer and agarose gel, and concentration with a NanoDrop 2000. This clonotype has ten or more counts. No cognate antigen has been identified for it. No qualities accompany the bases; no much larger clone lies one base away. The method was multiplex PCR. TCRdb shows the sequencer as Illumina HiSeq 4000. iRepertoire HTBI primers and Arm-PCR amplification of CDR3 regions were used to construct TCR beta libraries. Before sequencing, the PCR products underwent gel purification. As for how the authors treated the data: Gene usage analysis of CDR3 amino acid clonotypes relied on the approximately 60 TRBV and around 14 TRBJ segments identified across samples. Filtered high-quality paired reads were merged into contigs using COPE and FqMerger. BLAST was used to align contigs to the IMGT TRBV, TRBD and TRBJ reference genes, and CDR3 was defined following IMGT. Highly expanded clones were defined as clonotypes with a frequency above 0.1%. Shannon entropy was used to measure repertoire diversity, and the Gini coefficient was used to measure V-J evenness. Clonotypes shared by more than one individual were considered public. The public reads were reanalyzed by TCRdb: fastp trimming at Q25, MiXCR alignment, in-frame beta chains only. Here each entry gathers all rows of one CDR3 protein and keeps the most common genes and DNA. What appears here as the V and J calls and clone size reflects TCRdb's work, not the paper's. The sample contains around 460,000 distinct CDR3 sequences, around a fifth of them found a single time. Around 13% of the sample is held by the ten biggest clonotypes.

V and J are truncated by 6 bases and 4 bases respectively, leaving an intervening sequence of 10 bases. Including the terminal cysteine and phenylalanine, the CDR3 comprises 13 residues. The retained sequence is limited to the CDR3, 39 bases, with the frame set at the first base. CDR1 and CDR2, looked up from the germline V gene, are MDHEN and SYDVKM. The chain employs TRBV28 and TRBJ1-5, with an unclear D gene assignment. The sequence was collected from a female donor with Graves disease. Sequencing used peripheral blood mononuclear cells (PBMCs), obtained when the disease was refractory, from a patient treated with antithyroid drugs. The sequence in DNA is TGTGCCAGCAGCCTAATGGGAAATCAGCCCCAGCATTTT. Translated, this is CASSLMGNQPQHF.